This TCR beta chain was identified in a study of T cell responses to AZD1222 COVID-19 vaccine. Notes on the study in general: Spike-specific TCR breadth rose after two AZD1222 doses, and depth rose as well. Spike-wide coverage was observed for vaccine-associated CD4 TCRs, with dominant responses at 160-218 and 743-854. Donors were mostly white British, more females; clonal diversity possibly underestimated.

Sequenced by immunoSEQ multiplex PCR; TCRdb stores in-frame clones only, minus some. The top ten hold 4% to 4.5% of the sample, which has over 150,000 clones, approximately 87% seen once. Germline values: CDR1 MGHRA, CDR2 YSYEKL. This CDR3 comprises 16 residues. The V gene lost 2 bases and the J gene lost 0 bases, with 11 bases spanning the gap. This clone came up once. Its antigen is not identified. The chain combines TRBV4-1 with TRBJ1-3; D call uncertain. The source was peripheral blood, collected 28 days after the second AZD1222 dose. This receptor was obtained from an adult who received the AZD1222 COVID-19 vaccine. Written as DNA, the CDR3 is TGCGCCAGCAGCCAACTCGCGGTCCCCTCTGGAAACACCATATATTTT. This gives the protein CASSQLAVPSGNTIYF.